This TCR beta chain stems from a study of blood T cell repertoires in COVID-19. CDR3 size: 14 residues. The germline V and J ends were trimmed by 0 bases and 2 bases, with 8 bases remaining between them. The germline V gene encodes CDR1 GTSNPN and CDR2 SVGIG (reference sequence). The table came from immunoSEQ multiplex PCR; TCRdb's copy has only in-frame clones and leaves some out. This table holds roughly 60,000 clones, approximately 83% found once. The specimen was peripheral blood. This chain uses TRBV30 with TRBJ1-3, with a tentative D call TRBD1 (6 bases). The receptor was isolated from a man aged 25-45 years with COVID-19, enrolled during active disease. The CDR3 DNA is TGTGCCTGGAGTGTGGGGGGGCCTGGAAACACCATATATTTT. Translated: CAWSVGGPGNTIYF.